This is a list of T cell receptor beta chains from one sample in a study of T cells of healthy individuals. TCRdb re-analysed the 5' RACE reads in MiXCR, keeping a single row per CDR3 protein. Of some 100,000 distinct CDR3 sequences listed, around 17% are singletons. These receptors were obtained from a human donor in good health. CDR3s include the opening cysteine and the closing phenylalanine or tryptophan. D genes are given only for firm matches. Clone size is shown for a subset of rows, as once, few, many or a class of expanded clone.

length,D,size,V,J,DNA,CDR3
15,TRBD2,few,TRBV20-1,TRBJ2-3,TGCAGTGCTACACTAGCGGGGAGCCTCACAGATACGCAGTATTTT,CSATLAGSLTDTQYF
17,-,few,TRBV28,TRBJ1-4,TGTGCCAGCAGCCCAGTCGGGGGGCGCAGAATTTCTGAAAAACTGTTTTTT,CASSPVGGRRISEKLFF
16,-,many,TRBV12-3/TRBV12-4,TRBJ2-3,TGTGCCAGCAGATCCCCGGGACTGAGAGACACAGATACGCAGTATTTT,CASRSPGLRDTDTQYF
12,-,-,TRBV7-2,TRBJ2-7,TGTGCCAGCCGCGACGCGACCTACGAGCAGTACTTC,CASRDATYEQYF
14,-,-,TRBV12-3/TRBV12-4,TRBJ1-2,TGTGCCAGCAGTTTTAACCTAGGAAGAGGAGGCTACACCTTC,CASSFNLGRGGYTF
12,-,many,TRBV20-1,TRBJ1-1,TGCAGTGCTCGAACCAGGGACACTGAAGCTTTCTTT,CSARTRDTEAFF
16,-,-,TRBV5-1,TRBJ2-3,TGCGCCAGCAGCTCGGGACTGGTCGATAGCACAGATACGCAGTATTTT,CASSSGLVDSTDTQYF
15,-,-,TRBV6-2/TRBV6-3,TRBJ2-3,TGTGCCAGCAGCCCTCCGACGGTCAGCACAGATACGCAGTATTTT,CASSPPTVSTDTQYF
13,-,many,TRBV5-1,TRBJ2-3,TGCGCCAGCAGATCTCAGGACACAGATACGCAGTATTTT,CASRSQDTDTQYF
15,-,-,TRBV2,TRBJ2-2,TGTGCCAGCAGTGAAGTGCCCTCGAGCACCGGGGAGCTGTTTTTT,CASSEVPSSTGELFF
15,-,many,TRBV5-1,TRBJ1-1,TGCGCCAGCACCACCGAGGGGGGGTCGTACACTGAAGCTTTCTTT,CASTTEGGSYTEAFF
16,-,few,TRBV7-8,TRBJ2-7,TGTGCCAGCAGCTTGGGGACTGGCGCCAGGGCCTACGAGCAGTACTTC,CASSLGTGARAYEQYF
9,-,many,TRBV20-1,TRBJ2-1,TGCAGTGCTGGGAATGAGCAGTTCTTC,CSAGNEQFF
14,TRBD1,-,TRBV29-1,TRBJ2-2,TGCAGCGTTGGGGGAAGACAGGGCACCGGGGAGCTGTTTTTT,CSVGGRQGTGELFF
16,TRBD2,-,TRBV6-5,TRBJ2-1,TGTGCCAGCAGTTACTCGGGACTAGCGGGGGCTAGGGAGCAGTTCTTC,CASSYSGLAGAREQFF
16,TRBD1,few,TRBV18,TRBJ1-5,TGTGCCAGCTCACCGGGACAGGGTATGGCCAATCAGCCCCAGCATTTT,CASSPGQGMANQPQHF
15,TRBD2,few,TRBV4-3,TRBJ2-1,TGCGCCAGCAGCCAAGGGACTAGTGATTACAATGAGCAGTTCTTC,CASSQGTSDYNEQFF
14,-,-,TRBV6-5,TRBJ2-1,TGTGCCAGCAGTTACTCGAGAGTTTACAATGAGCAGTTCTTC,CASSYSRVYNEQFF
16,TRBD2,few,TRBV7-2,TRBJ2-2,TGTGCCAGCAGCCCTAGCGGGGGGGCCGTGTCCGGGGAGCTGTTTTTT,CASSPSGGAVSGELFF
16,-,-,TRBV5-1,TRBJ2-2,TGCGCCAGCAGCTACACCGGGACGTCCCTTGGTGGGGAGCTGTTTTTT,CASSYTGTSLGGELFF
16,-,-,TRBV19,TRBJ1-1,TGTGCCAGTAGTTACCTAGGATCGGGGGCGAGCTCTGAAGCTTTCTTT,CASSYLGSGASSEAFF
16,-,many,TRBV5-4,TRBJ2-2,TGTGCCAGCAGCTTGGAGGCTAGCGTAGGAGCCGGGGAGCTGTTTTTT,CASSLEASVGAGELFF
14,TRBD1,-,TRBV7-6,TRBJ1-2,TGTGCCAGCAGCGGAAGGACAGGCGGCGATGGCTACACCTTC,CASSGRTGGDGYTF
14,TRBD1,-,TRBV5-6,TRBJ2-7,TGTGCCAGCAGCATTGACAGGGGCGCCTACGAGCAGTACTTC,CASSIDRGAYEQYF
15,-,few,TRBV11-1,TRBJ2-1,TGTGCCAGCAGCCACTTCGATTTAGCATACAATGAGCAGTTCTTC,CASSHFDLAYNEQFF
17,TRBD2,-,TRBV3-1,TRBJ2-3,TGTGCCAGCAGCCAAAATAGCGGGGCAACCCCAAGGGATACGCAGTATTTT,CASSQNSGATPRDTQYF
13,-,few,TRBV12-5,TRBJ1-1,TGTGCTAGTGGTTCGGGACTGAACACTGAAGCTTTCTTT,CASGSGLNTEAFF
16,TRBD2,-,TRBV7-3,TRBJ2-3,TGTGCCAGCAGCATCGAAGCGGGGGGCGACACAGATACGCAGTATTTT,CASSIEAGGDTDTQYF
12,TRBD2,-,TRBV10-3,TRBJ2-5,TGTGCCACGCGGAGCGGGAGTGAGACCCAGTACTTC,CATRSGSETQYF
16,TRBD2,-,TRBV20-1,TRBJ2-5,TGCAGTGCTAGAGATTTTCTTAGCGGGAGTGGGAAGACCCAGTACTTC,CSARDFLSGSGKTQYF
14,-,-,TRBV7-9,TRBJ2-3,TGTGCCAGCAGCTTTAGCGATAGCACAGATACGCAGTATTTT,CASSFSDSTDTQYF
16,TRBD1,-,TRBV9,TRBJ2-7,TGTGCCAGCAGCGTAGCCCCCGACAGGGGGCAAGACGAGCAGTACTTC,CASSVAPDRGQDEQYF
15,TRBD2,-,TRBV20-1,TRBJ2-5,TGCAGTGCTAGCCGGGGGACTAGCGCCCAAGAGACCCAGTACTTC,CSASRGTSAQETQYF
13,-,many,TRBV20-1,TRBJ1-5,TGCAGTGCTAGTTCTGGTTCGGATCAGCCCCAGCATTTT,CSASSGSDQPQHF
15,TRBD2,-,TRBV7-2,TRBJ2-3,TGTGCCAGCAGCAAGACTAGCGGGGGTGGAGATACGCAGTATTTT,CASSKTSGGGDTQYF
16,-,few,TRBV11-2,TRBJ1-3,TGTGCCAGCAGCTCAGTATTCAGGGATCCTGGAAACACCATATATTTT,CASSSVFRDPGNTIYF
18,TRBD1,few,TRBV2,TRBJ1-2,TGTGCCAGCAGTGGGGGCGGATTGGACAGGCGCGGATCCTATGGCTACACCTTC,CASSGGGLDRRGSYGYTF
15,-,many,TRBV11-2,TRBJ1-3,TGTGCCAGCAGCTTAGTGCCGGGAGGTGGAAACACCATATATTTT,CASSLVPGGGNTIYF
12,-,-,TRBV6-2/TRBV6-3,TRBJ1-5,TGTGCCAGCAGTGGCTACAATCAGCCCCAGCATTTT,CASSGYNQPQHF
13,-,many,TRBV4-2,TRBJ1-5,TGTGCCAGCAGCCAAGGGGGAAATCAGCCCCAGCATTTT,CASSQGGNQPQHF
14,-,many,TRBV5-8,TRBJ1-6,TGTGCCAGCAACCGGGACCTTTATACTTCACCCCTCCACTTT,CASNRDLYTSPLHF
15,TRBD1,-,TRBV4-1,TRBJ1-2,TGCGCCAGCAGCCAAGGGGACAGCATAAAGTATGGCTACACCTTC,CASSQGDSIKYGYTF
17,TRBD2,many,TRBV4-1,TRBJ2-2,TGCGCCAGCAGCCAAGCCCCTCCCGCGGGGGTGACCGGGGAGCTGTTTTTT,CASSQAPPAGVTGELFF
15,-,-,TRBV10-3,TRBJ2-1,TGTGCCACCGCAGCTACCGGGGATTCCTACAATGAGCAGTTCTTC,CATAATGDSYNEQFF